This T cell receptor beta chain comes out of a study of technical replicates of blood from a few donors. Sequencing used immunoSEQ multiplex PCR; TCRdb keeps in-frame clones, though not all of them. Of around 79,000 clones in the sample, about 94% were seen once. CDR3 length: 15 amino acids. Looked up from germline, CDR1 is MNHNY and CDR2 is SVGAGI (reference sequence). The ends lost 0 bases at V and 7 bases at J; junction bases unmatched: 2. The table lists this clone with a count of one. This TCR derives from a human donor in good health. The sample taken for sequencing was T cells isolated from PBMCs. The rearrangement joins TRBV6-6 to TRBJ2-2; the match to TRBD1 covers 10 bases. DNA for the CDR3: TGTGCCAGCAGTTACTCGACAGGGGGCATCGGGGAGCTGTTTTTT. Translated, it gives CASSYSTGGIGELFF.